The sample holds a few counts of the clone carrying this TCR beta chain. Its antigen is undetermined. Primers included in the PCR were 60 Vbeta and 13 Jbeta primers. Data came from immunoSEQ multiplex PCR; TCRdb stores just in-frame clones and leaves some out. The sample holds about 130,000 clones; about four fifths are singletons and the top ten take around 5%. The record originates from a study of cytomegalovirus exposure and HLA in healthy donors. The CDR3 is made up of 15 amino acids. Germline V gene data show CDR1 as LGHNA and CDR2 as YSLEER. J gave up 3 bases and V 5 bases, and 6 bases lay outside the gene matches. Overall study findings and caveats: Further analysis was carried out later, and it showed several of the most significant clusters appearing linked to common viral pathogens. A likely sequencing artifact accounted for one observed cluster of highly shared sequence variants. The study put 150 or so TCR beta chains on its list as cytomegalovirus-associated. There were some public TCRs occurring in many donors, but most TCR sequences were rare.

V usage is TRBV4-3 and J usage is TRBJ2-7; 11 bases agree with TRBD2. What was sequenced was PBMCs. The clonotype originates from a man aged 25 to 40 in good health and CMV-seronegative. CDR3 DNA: TGCGCCAGCAGCTACTACGGACTAGCGGGCTACGAGCAGTACTTC. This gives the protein CASSYYGLAGYEQYF.